This TCR beta chain is drawn from a study of blood T cell repertoires in COVID-19. At the level of the study: There were acute and convalescent COVID-19 samples, and they came from the United States, Italy and Spain.

This clone has a handful of counts. This study enrolled people aged about 18 to 100 from about 26 US geographic areas. Grouping used clinical history reported by participants in a survey and questionnaire. Measured with immunoSEQ multiplex PCR; TCRdb has only the in-frame clones, and not every one. The sample has hundreds of thousands of clones; about 90% are singletons. Germline V gives CDR1 SGHTA, CDR2 FQGNSA. This CDR3 has 17 amino acids. V lost 3 bases, J lost 5 bases, and 9 bases stayed unmatched. Input material: PBMCs or T cells enriched from blood (not recorded which). The chain combines TRBV7-2 with TRBJ2-3, with TRBD2 matching 12 bases. This sequence originates from a woman between 18 and 29 years old who had recovered from COVID-19. The CDR3 protein is CASSLNRPGLAGDTQYF. CDR3 sequence (DNA): TGTGCCAGCAGCTTGAATAGGCCGGGACTAGCGGGAGATACGCAGTATTTT.